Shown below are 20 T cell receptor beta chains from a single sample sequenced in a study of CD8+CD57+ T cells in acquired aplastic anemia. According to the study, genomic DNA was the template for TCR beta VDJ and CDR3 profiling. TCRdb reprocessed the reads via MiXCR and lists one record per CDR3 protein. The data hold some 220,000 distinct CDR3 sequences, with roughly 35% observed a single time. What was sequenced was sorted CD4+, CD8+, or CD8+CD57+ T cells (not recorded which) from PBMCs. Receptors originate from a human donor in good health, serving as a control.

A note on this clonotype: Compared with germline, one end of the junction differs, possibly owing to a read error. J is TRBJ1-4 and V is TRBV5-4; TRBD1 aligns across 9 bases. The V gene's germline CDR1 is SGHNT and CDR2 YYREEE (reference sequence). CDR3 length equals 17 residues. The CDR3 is CAGSLGRQGATNEKLFF. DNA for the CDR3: TGTGCCGGCAGCTTGGGAAGACAGGGGGCAACTAATGAAAAACTGTTTTTT.

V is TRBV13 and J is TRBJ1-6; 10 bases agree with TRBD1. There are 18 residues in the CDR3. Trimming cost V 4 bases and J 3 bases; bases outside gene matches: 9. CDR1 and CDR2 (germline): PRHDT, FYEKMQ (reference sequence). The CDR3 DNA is TGTGCCAGCAGCTCGATTCCGGGACAGGGGTTCTATAATTCACCCCTCCACTTT. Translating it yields CASSSIPGQGFYNSPLHF.

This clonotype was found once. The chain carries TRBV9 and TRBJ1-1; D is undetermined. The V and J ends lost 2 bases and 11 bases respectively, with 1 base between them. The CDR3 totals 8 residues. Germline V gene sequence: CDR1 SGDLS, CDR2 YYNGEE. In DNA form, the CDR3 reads TGTGCCAGCAGCGTTGCTTTCTTT. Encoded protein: CASSVAFF.

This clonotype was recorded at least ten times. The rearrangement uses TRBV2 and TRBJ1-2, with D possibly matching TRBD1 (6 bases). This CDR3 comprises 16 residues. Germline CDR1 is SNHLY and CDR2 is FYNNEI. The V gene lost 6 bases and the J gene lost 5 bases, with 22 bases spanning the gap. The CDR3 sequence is CASSSDLARGGYGYTF. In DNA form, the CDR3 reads TGTGCCAGCAGCTCAGATCTGGCCAGGGGTGGATATGGCTACACCTTC. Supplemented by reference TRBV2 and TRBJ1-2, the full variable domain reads EPEVTQTPSHQVTQMGQEVILRCVPISNHLYFYWYRQILGQKVEFLVSFYNNEISEKSEIFDDQFSVERPDGSNFTLKIRSTKLEDSAMYFCASSSDLARGGYGYTFGSGTRLTVV.

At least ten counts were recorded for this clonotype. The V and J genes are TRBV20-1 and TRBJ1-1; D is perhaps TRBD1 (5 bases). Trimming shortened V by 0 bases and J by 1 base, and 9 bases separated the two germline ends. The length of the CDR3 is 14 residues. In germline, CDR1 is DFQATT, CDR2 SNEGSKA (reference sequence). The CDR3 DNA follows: TGCAGTGCTAGAGAGGACACAGGGAACACTGAAGCTTTCTTT. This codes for CSAREDTGNTEAFF.

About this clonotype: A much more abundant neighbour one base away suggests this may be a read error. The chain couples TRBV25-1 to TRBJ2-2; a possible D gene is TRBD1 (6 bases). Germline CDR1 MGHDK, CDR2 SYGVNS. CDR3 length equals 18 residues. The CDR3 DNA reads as TGTGCCATCAGTGAGAACCGGGACAAGGGTGGTAGCGCCGGGGAGCTGTTTTTT. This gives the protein CAISENRDKGGSAGELFF.

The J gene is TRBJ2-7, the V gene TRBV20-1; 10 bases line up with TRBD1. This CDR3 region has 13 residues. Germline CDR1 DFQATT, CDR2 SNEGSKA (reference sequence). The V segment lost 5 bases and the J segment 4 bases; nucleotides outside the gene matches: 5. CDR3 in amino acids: CSAGQGGRYEQYF. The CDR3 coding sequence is TGCAGTGCTGGACAGGGGGGGCGGTACGAGCAGTACTTC.

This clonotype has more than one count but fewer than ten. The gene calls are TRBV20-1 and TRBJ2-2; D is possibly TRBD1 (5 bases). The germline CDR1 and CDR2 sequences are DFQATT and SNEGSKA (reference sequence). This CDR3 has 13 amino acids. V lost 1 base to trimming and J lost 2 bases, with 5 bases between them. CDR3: CSARGGNTGELFF. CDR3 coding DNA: TGCAGTGCTAGAGGGGGCAACACCGGGGAGCTGTTTTTT.

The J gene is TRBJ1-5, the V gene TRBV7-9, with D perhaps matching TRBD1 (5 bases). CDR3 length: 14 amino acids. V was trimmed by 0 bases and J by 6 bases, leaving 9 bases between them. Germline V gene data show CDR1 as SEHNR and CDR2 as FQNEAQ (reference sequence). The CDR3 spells CASSLAGAGQPQHF. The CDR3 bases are TGTGCCAGCAGCTTAGCAGGGGCCGGTCAGCCCCAGCATTTT.

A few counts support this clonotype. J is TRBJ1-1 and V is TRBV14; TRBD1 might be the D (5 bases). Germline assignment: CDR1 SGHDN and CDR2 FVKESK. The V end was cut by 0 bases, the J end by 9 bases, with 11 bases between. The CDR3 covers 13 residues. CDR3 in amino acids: CASSQERGTKAFF. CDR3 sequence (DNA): TGTGCCAGCAGCCAAGAGCGCGGGACGAAAGCTTTCTTT.

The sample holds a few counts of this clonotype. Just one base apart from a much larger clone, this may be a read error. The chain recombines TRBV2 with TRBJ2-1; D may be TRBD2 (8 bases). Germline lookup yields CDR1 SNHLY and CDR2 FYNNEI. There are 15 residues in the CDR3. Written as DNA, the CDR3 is TGTGCCGGCAGGACCGGGGGGGCAGGGGGTAATGAGCAGTTCTTC. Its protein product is CAGRTGGAGGNEQFF.

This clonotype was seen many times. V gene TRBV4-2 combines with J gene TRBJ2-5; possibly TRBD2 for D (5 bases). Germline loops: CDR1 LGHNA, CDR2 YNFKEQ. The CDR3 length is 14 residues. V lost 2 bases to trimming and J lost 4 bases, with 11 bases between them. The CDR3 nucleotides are TGTGCCAGCAGCCAATCGACTGGGAGAGAGACCCAGTACTTC. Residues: CASSQSTGRETQYF.

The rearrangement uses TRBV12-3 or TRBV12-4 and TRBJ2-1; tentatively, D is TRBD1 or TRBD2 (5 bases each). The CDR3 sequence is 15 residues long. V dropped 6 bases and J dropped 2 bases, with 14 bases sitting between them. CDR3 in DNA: TGTGCCAGCAGCCGCCGGGACGGCACCTACAATGAGCAGTTCTTC. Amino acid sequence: CASSRRDGTYNEQFF.

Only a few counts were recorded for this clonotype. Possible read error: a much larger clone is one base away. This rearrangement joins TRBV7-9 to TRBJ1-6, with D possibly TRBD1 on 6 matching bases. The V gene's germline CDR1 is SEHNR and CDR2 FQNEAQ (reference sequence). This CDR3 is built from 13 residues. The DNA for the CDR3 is TGTGCCAGCAGCGAAACAGGGAATTCACCCCCCCACTTT. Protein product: CASSETGNSPPHF.

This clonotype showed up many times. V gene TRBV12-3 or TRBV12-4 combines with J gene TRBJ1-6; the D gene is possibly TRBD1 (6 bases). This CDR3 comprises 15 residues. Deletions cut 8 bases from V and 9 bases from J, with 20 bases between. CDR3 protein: CASGRTEASGSPLHF. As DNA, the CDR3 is TGTGCCAGCGGAAGGACAGAGGCATCGGGTTCACCCCTCCACTTT.

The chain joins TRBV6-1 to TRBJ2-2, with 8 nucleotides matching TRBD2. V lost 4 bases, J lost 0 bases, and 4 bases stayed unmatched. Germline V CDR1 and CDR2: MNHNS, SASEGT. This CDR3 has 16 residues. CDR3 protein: CASSALAVANTGELFF. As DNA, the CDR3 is TGTGCCAGCAGTGCACTAGCGGTCGCGAACACCGGGGAGCTGTTTTTT.

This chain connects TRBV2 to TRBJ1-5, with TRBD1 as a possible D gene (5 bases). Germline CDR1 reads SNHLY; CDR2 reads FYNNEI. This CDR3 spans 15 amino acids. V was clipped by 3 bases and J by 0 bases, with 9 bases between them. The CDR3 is CASSEQGISNQPQHF. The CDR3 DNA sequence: TGTGCCAGCAGTGAGCAGGGAATTAGCAATCAGCCCCAGCATTTT.

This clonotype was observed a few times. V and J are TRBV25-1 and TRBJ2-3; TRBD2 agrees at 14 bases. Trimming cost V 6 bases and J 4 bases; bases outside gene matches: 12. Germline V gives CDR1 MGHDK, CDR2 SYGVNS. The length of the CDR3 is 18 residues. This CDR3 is CASRSGGLAGDGADTQYF. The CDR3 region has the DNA TGTGCCAGCAGGAGTGGGGGACTAGCGGGAGATGGCGCAGATACGCAGTATTTT. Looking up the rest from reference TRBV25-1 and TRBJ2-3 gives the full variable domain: EADIYQTPRYLVIGTGKKITLECSQTMGHDKMYWYQQDPGMELHLIHYSYGVNSTEKGDLSSESTVSRIRTEHFPLTLESARPSHTSQYLCASRSGGLAGDGADTQYFGPGTRLTVL.

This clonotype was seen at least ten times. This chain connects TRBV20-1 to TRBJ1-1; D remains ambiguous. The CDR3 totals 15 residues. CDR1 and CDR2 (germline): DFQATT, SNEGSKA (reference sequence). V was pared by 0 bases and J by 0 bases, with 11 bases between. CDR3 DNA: TGCAGTGCTAGAGATTGGGTACAGATGAACACTGAAGCTTTCTTT. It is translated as CSARDWVQMNTEAFF.

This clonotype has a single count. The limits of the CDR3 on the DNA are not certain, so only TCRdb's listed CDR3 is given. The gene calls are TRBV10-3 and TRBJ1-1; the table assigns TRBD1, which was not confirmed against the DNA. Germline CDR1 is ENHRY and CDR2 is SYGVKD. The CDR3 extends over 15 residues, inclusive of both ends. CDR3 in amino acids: CAISDWGQGNTEAFF.